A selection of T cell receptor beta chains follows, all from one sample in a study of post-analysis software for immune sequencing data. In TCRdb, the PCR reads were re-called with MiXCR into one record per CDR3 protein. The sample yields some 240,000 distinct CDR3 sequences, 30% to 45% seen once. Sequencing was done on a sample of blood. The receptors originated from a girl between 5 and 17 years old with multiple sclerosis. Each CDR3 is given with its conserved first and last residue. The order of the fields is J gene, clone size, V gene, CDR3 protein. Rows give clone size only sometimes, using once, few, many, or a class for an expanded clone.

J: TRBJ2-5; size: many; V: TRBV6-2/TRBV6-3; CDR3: CASGSGAGGETQYF
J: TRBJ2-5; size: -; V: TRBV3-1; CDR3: CASSLPGLDTKYF
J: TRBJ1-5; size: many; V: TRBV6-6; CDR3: CASTYGFDNQPQHF
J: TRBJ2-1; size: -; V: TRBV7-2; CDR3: CASSLFGTGGNEQFF
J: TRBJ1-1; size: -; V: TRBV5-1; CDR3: CASSLGTGEGMNTEAFF
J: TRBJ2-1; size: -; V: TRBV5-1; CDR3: CASAKAGGYNEQFF
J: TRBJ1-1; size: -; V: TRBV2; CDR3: CASSGGSYEAFF
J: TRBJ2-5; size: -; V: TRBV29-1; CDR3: CSADRGVGETQYF
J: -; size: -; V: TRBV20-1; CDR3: CSAHPLAGQETQYF
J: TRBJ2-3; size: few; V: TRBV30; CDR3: CAWYTEGRNTQYF
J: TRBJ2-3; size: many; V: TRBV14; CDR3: CASRALDTQYF
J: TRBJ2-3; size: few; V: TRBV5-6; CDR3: CASSLGLAADTQYF
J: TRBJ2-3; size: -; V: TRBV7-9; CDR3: CASSLTTDRDTQYF
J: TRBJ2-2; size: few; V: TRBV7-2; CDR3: CASSFQGLGGTGELFF
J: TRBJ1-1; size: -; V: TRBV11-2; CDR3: CASSSARDPMSTEAFF
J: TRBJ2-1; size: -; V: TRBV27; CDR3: CASSRSPGVSYNEQFF
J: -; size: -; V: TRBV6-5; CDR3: CAGSKSSYNEQYF
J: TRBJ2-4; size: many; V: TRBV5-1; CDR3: CASSLGERARNIQYF
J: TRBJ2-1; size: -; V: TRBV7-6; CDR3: CASSLGVVNEQFF
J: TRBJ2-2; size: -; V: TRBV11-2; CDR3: CASSSLSDRRGGELFF
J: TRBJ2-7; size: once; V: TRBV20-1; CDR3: CSARPGQGIYEQYF
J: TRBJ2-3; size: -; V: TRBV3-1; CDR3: CASSQDWTDTQYF
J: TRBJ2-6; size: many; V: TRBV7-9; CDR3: CASSWGQGSGANVLTF
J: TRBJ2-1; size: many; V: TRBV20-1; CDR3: CSALGLAGYNEQFF
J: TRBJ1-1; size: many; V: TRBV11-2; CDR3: CASSLDPSYPTEAFF
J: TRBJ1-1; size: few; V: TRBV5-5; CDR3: CASSLEAWGNTEAFF
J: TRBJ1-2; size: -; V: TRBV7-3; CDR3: CASSLNRGSGYTF
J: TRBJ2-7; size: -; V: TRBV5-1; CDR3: CASSQATGKVYYEQYF
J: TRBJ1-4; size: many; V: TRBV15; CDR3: CATSRVEGRGREKLFF
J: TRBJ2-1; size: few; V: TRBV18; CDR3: CASSPLAGVLNEQFF
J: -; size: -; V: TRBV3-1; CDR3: CASSGLAGGIYNEQYF